A selection of T cell receptor beta chains follows, all from one sample in a study of CD8+ T cells in alopecia areata. The data were produced by immunoSEQ multiplex PCR, yet TCRdb's version contains in-frame clones alone and is incomplete. This sample has roughly 150,000 clones, with 45% to 60% found just once. The sample here was CD8+ T cells sorted from blood, taken at week 0. These receptors all come from a human donor with alopecia areata. The CDR3 runs from the conserved cysteine through the conserved F or W. D genes are given only for firm matches. Clone size is given for some rows only: seen once, a few or many times, or a class if the clone is expanded.

D gene: .; J gene: TRBJ2-2; clone size: .; CDR3 length: 14; V gene: TRBV29-1; CDR3 DNA: TGCAGCGCGAACCGACAGGAGAACACCGGGGAGCTGTTTTTT; CDR3 protein: CSANRQENTGELFF
D gene: .; J gene: TRBJ1-5; clone size: once; CDR3 length: 15; V gene: TRBV13; CDR3 DNA: TGTGCCAGCAGCTTAGGTCGGGGGCGCGGTCAGCCCCAGCATTTT; CDR3 protein: CASSLGRGRGQPQHF
D gene: .; J gene: TRBJ1-1; clone size: .; CDR3 length: 15; V gene: TRBV30; CDR3 DNA: TGTGCCTGGAGTGTAGGGCCTCGGTCTATCACTGAAGCTTTCTTT; CDR3 protein: CAWSVGPRSITEAFF
D gene: .; J gene: TRBJ1-2; clone size: few; CDR3 length: 12; V gene: TRBV25-1; CDR3 DNA: TGTGCCAGTTCACAGGACTTCTATGGCTACACCTTC; CDR3 protein: CASSQDFYGYTF
D gene: TRBD1; J gene: TRBJ2-1; clone size: few; CDR3 length: 14; V gene: TRBV7-8; CDR3 DNA: TGTGCCAGCAGCCCACTGACAGGGAACAATGAGCAGTTCTTC; CDR3 protein: CASSPLTGNNEQFF
D gene: .; J gene: TRBJ2-7; clone size: .; CDR3 length: 13; V gene: TRBV6-5; CDR3 DNA: TGTGCCAGCAGTTACTCTCCAGGAGGAGAGCAGTACTTC; CDR3 protein: CASSYSPGGEQYF
D gene: TRBD1; J gene: TRBJ2-5; clone size: .; CDR3 length: 14; V gene: TRBV25-1; CDR3 DNA: TGTGCCAGCAGTGGGACAGGGATACGGGAGACCCAGTACTTC; CDR3 protein: CASSGTGIRETQYF
D gene: .; J gene: TRBJ2-1; clone size: once; CDR3 length: 14; V gene: TRBV11-3; CDR3 DNA: TGTGCCAGCTTGCCGGGGCATACCTACAATGAGCAGTTCTTC; CDR3 protein: CASLPGHTYNEQFF
D gene: .; J gene: TRBJ2-1; clone size: few; CDR3 length: 15; V gene: TRBV15; CDR3 DNA: TGTGCCACCAGCGAACACGCGACGCTCTACAATGAGCAGTTCTTC; CDR3 protein: CATSEHATLYNEQFF
D gene: .; J gene: TRBJ1-2; clone size: .; CDR3 length: 12; V gene: TRBV30; CDR3 DNA: TGTGCCTGGAGTACAGCAGGGGCGGAGGACACCTTC; CDR3 protein: CAWSTAGAEDTF
D gene: .; J gene: TRBJ1-2; clone size: .; CDR3 length: 12; V gene: TRBV5-1; CDR3 DNA: TGCGCCAGCAGCTTAGAGAACTATGGCTACACCTTC; CDR3 protein: CASSLENYGYTF
D gene: .; J gene: TRBJ1-6; clone size: .; CDR3 length: 14; V gene: TRBV9; CDR3 DNA: TGTGCCAGCAGCGTCAACAGCCAGAATTCACCCCTCCACTTT; CDR3 protein: CASSVNSQNSPLHF
D gene: .; J gene: TRBJ2-5; clone size: .; CDR3 length: 15; V gene: TRBV4-3; CDR3 DNA: TGCGCCAGCAGCCAGGACGGACAGCAAGGGGAGACCCAGTACTTC; CDR3 protein: CASSQDGQQGETQYF
D gene: .; J gene: TRBJ2-3; clone size: .; CDR3 length: 12; V gene: TRBV6-6; CDR3 DNA: TGTGCCAGCACCGGACAGCCAGATACGCAGTATTTT; CDR3 protein: CASTGQPDTQYF
D gene: .; J gene: TRBJ1-1; clone size: once; CDR3 length: 17; V gene: TRBV15; CDR3 DNA: TGTGCCACCAGCAGAGATCACGGGGGACGGGTGGACACTGAAGCTTTCTTT; CDR3 protein: CATSRDHGGRVDTEAFF
D gene: TRBD1; J gene: TRBJ1-6; clone size: .; CDR3 length: 16; V gene: TRBV10-1; CDR3 DNA: TGCGCCAGCAGTGAATTTCCGGGACAGGGGAATTCACCCCTCCACTTT; CDR3 protein: CASSEFPGQGNSPLHF
D gene: .; J gene: TRBJ1-1; clone size: few; CDR3 length: 14; V gene: TRBV7-9; CDR3 DNA: TGTGCCAGCAGCTTAGGGCAGTCGAACACTGAAGCTTTCTTT; CDR3 protein: CASSLGQSNTEAFF
D gene: .; J gene: TRBJ2-7; clone size: .; CDR3 length: 15; V gene: TRBV25-1; CDR3 DNA: TGTGCCAGCAGTGAGGTTCAGGGGATGATCTACGAGCAGTACTTC; CDR3 protein: CASSEVQGMIYEQYF
D gene: .; J gene: TRBJ1-2; clone size: few; CDR3 length: 11; V gene: TRBV5-1; CDR3 DNA: TGCGCCAGCAGCTTGCCCTATGGCTACACCTTC; CDR3 protein: CASSLPYGYTF
D gene: .; J gene: TRBJ1-1; clone size: .; CDR3 length: 14; V gene: TRBV19; CDR3 DNA: TGTGCCAGTAGACAAGTCAATCTGAACACTGAAGCTTTCTTT; CDR3 protein: CASRQVNLNTEAFF
D gene: .; J gene: TRBJ1-2; clone size: .; CDR3 length: 14; V gene: TRBV29-1; CDR3 DNA: TGCAGCGTTGAAGAGGAAGGAGTTAACTATGGCTACACCTTC; CDR3 protein: CSVEEEGVNYGYTF
D gene: .; J gene: TRBJ2-1; clone size: .; CDR3 length: 10; V gene: TRBV29-1; CDR3 DNA: TGCAGCGGTAGCAGAAATGAGCAGTTCTTC; CDR3 protein: CSGSRNEQFF
D gene: .; J gene: TRBJ1-1; clone size: .; CDR3 length: 15; V gene: TRBV10-2; CDR3 DNA: TGCGCCAGCAGTGAATTTACAGGGAGGAACACTGAAGCTTTCTTT; CDR3 protein: CASSEFTGRNTEAFF
D gene: .; J gene: TRBJ1-1; clone size: .; CDR3 length: 11; V gene: TRBV19; CDR3 DNA: TGTGCCAGTGGGGAGAACACTGAAGCTTTCTTT; CDR3 protein: CASGENTEAFF
D gene: .; J gene: TRBJ1-1; clone size: once; CDR3 length: 13; V gene: TRBV5-6; CDR3 DNA: TGTGCCAGCAGCTTGGGGCCCAACACTGAAGCTTTCTTT; CDR3 protein: CASSLGPNTEAFF
D gene: TRBD2; J gene: TRBJ2-1; clone size: .; CDR3 length: 13; V gene: TRBV2; CDR3 DNA: TGTGCCAGCAAGACAGCGGGGGGCAATGAGCAGTTCTTC; CDR3 protein: CASKTAGGNEQFF
D gene: .; J gene: TRBJ2-2; clone size: .; CDR3 length: 12; V gene: TRBV9; CDR3 DNA: TGTGCCAGCAGTACAGGGCCCGGGGAGCTGTTTTTT; CDR3 protein: CASSTGPGELFF